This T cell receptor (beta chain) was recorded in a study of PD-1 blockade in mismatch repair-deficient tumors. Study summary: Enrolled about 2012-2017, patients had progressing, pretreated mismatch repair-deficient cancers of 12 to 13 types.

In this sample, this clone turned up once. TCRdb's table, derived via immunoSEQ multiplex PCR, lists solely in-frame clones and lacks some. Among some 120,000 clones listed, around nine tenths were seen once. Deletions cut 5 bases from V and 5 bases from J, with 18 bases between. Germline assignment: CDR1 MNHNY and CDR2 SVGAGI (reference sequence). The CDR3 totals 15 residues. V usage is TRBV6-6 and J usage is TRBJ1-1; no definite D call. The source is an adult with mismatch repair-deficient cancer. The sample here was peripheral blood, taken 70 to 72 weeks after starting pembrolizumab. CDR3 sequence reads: CASSTWTKRGTEAFF. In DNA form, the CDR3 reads TGTGCCAGCAGTACCTGGACCAAACGAGGGACTGAAGCTTTCTTT.